The clone carrying this TCR beta chain was picked up many times. This sample is drawn from a study of CD8 T cells in ankylosing spondylitis. Germline lookup yields CDR1 DFQATT and CDR2 SNEGSKA (reference sequence). Trimming cost V 0 bases and J 0 bases, with 9 bases left between them. This CDR3 spans 15 amino acids. Quantitative 5'-RACE with molecular barcodes produced the TCR beta libraries. Using its own MiXCR run on the 5' RACE reads, TCRdb lists one record per CDR3 protein. The data contain some 200,000 distinct CDR3 sequences, around 24% of them singletons. This clonotype was obtained from a male donor with ankylosing spondylitis or in good health (not recorded which). This chain joins TRBV20-1 and TRBJ2-4, with D unclear. The sample was blood, either unsorted or a sorted T cell fraction (not recorded which). CDR3 amino acids: CSARDLTVAKNIQYF. The CDR3 nucleotides read TGCAGTGCTAGAGATCTAACCGTAGCCAAAAACATTCAGTACTTC.